Below, 17 T cell receptor beta chains from the same sample are listed, as sequenced in a study of T cell responses to AZD1222 COVID-19 vaccine. Only in-frame clones appear in the TCRdb table, and some are missing; sequencing was by immunoSEQ multiplex PCR. The table records over 65,000 clones, less than 90% of them present only once. The sample consisted of peripheral blood, taken on day 0 of AZD1222 vaccination. The receptors were gathered from an adult in good health.

The CDR3: CASSFGTGYGYTF. DNA for the CDR3: TGTGCCAGCTCCTTTGGGACAGGGTATGGCTACACCTTC. This sequence joins TRBV28 and TRBJ1-2, with 9 bases lining up with TRBD1. This CDR3 spans 13 amino acids. Germline assignment: CDR1 MDHEN and CDR2 SYDVKM. The J segment lost 5 bases and the V segment lost 8 bases, leaving 6 bases of the junction unmatched.

This chain uses TRBV10-3 with TRBJ2-6, with TRBD1 as a possible D gene (6 bases). V was shortened by 4 bases and J by 0 bases, with 10 bases between the two germline ends. CDR3 length equals 16 residues. Germline assignment: CDR1 ENHRY and CDR2 SYGVKD. The CDR3 bases are TGTGCCATCAGTGGACAGGCGAGCTCTGGGGCCAACGTCCTGACTTTC. Amino acids: CAISGQASSGANVLTF.

Concerning this clone itself: This sample includes further DNA sequences coding for the same CDR3. CDR3 sequence reads: CASSIGRGAEAFF. CDR3 nucleotides: TGTGCCAGTAGTATAGGAAGGGGAGCTGAAGCTTTCTTT. The chain has TRBV19 and TRBJ1-1, with D maybe TRBD1 (5 bases). Germline values: CDR1 LNHDA, CDR2 SQIVND (reference sequence). The CDR3 contains 13 residues. Trimming removed 1 base from V and 6 bases from J, with 9 bases in between.

V gene TRBV6-2 or TRBV6-3 combines with J gene TRBJ2-7; no clear D. CDR1 is MNHEY and CDR2 is SVGEGT in the germline V gene. Deletions cut 2 bases from V and 2 bases from J, with 10 bases between. The length of the CDR3 is 14 residues. This CDR3 is CASSYRGSPYEQYF. The CDR3 DNA reads as TGTGCCAGCAGTTACCGAGGTAGCCCCTACGAGCAGTACTTC.

V is TRBV18 and J is TRBJ1-1, with a tentative D call TRBD1 (5 bases). V gave up 5 bases and J gave up 6 bases, with 16 bases separating them. This CDR3 region has 14 residues. CDR1 KGHSH and CDR2 LQKENI come from the germline V gene. CDR3 sequence: CASSSFQGAAEAFF. In DNA, the CDR3 is TGTGCCAGCTCATCTTTCCAGGGAGCGGCTGAAGCTTTCTTT.

The rearrangement joins TRBV6-5 to TRBJ2-4; 12 nucleotides align to TRBD2. CDR1 and CDR2 from the germline V gene are MNHEY and SVGAGI. This CDR3 spans 15 amino acids. The V gene end was trimmed by 6 bases and the J gene end by 3 bases; junction bases not matched to a gene: 3. In nucleotides, the CDR3 is TGTGCCAGCAGGAGACTAGCGGGGGACAAAAACATTCAGTACTTC. Translating it yields CASRRLAGDKNIQYF.

The chain joins TRBV7-9 to TRBJ2-5; 7 bases map to TRBD1. CDR1 is SEHNR, CDR2 FQNEAQ, per germline (reference sequence). The V gene end was trimmed by 1 base and the J gene end by 1 base; junction bases not matched to a gene: 6. The CDR3 is 16 amino acids. The CDR3 DNA reads as TGTGCCAGCAGCTTAGGGGCGACAGGGCCCCAAGAGACCCAGTACTTC. It codes for CASSLGATGPQETQYF.

The rearrangement links TRBV6-2 or TRBV6-3 to TRBJ2-7; tentative D call: TRBD2 (6 bases). The CDR3 loop spans 14 amino acids. Germline V gene data show CDR1 as MNHEY and CDR2 as SVGEGT. Trimming pared 2 bases from V and 4 bases from J, leaving 12 bases between. The CDR3 protein is CASSYPGGAYEQYF. CDR3 nucleotides: TGTGCCAGCAGTTACCCGGGCGGGGCTTACGAGCAGTACTTC.

This chain uses TRBV19 with TRBJ2-7; D might be TRBD1 (5 bases). The CDR3 is 12 amino acids. Germline V gives CDR1 LNHDA, CDR2 SQIVND (reference sequence). The V and J ends lost 3 bases and 4 bases respectively, with 7 bases between them. Here the CDR3 reads CASSMAGYEQYF. For the CDR3, the DNA is TGTGCCAGTAGTATGGCAGGGTACGAGCAGTACTTC.

The V and J genes are TRBV27 and TRBJ1-6, with D possibly being TRBD1 (5 bases). The germline V and J ends were trimmed by 9 bases and 10 bases, with 25 bases remaining between them. The CDR3 extends over 16 amino acids. Germline values: CDR1 MNHEY, CDR2 SMNVEV (reference sequence). The CDR3: CASAGGGSYVGSPLHF. CDR3 DNA sequence: TGTGCCAGTGCCGGGGGTGGGAGTTACGTTGGCTCACCCCTCCACTTT.

The rearrangement links TRBV7-2 to TRBJ1-5; D perhaps matches TRBD1 (5 bases). The CDR3 is 15 residues long. Germline-derived CDR1 and CDR2 are SGHTA and FQGNSA. The V and J ends lost 5 bases and 3 bases respectively, with 14 bases between them. DNA for the CDR3: TGTGCCAGCAGCCCGGGGGGAGTCGTCAATCAGCCCCAGCATTTT. Translating it yields CASSPGGVVNQPQHF.

This rearrangement joins TRBV19 to TRBJ2-3, with D perhaps being TRBD1 or TRBD2 (6 bases each). Trimming removed 2 bases from V and 6 bases from J, with 12 bases in between. This CDR3 region has 14 residues. Germline lookup yields CDR1 LNHDA and CDR2 SQIVND (reference sequence). CDR3 sequence reads: CASSIMGGADTQYF. For the CDR3, the DNA is TGTGCCAGTAGTATAATGGGGGGCGCGGATACGCAGTATTTT.

The genes are TRBV28 and TRBJ2-3; TRBD1 might be the D (5 bases). The V gene lost 1 base and the J gene lost 1 base, with 6 bases spanning the gap. CDR1 and CDR2 from the germline V gene are MDHEN and SYDVKM. This CDR3 comprises 14 residues. CDR3 residues: CASSLFRGTDTQYF. CDR3 bases: TGTGCCAGCAGTTTATTCAGGGGCACAGATACGCAGTATTTT.

The chain employs TRBV5-1 and TRBJ1-3, with TRBD1 identical over 8 bases. This CDR3 comprises 17 residues. Per germline, CDR1 SGHRS and CDR2 YFSETQ. V lost 4 bases to trimming and J lost 0 bases; unmatched junction nucleotides: 9. CDR3 DNA: TGCGCCAGCAGCCCCACGACAGGGGATTCCTCTGGAAACACCATATATTTT. This gives the protein CASSPTTGDSSGNTIYF.

This rearrangement joins TRBV6-1 to TRBJ1-1; tentative D call: TRBD1 (5 bases). There are 16 residues in the CDR3. Germline V gives CDR1 MNHNS, CDR2 SASEGT. The V gene lost 3 bases and the J gene lost 1 base, with 15 bases spanning the gap. CDR3 sequence reads: CASSDFYGGENTEAFF. The CDR3, as DNA: TGTGCCAGCAGTGATTTTTACGGGGGAGAGAACACTGAAGCTTTCTTT.

This clone appeared a few times. The rearrangement uses TRBV29-1 and TRBJ2-7; D gene uncertain. Trimming took off 1 base at V and 0 bases at J, with 13 bases between the two ends. In germline, CDR1 is SQVTM, CDR2 ANQGSEA. This CDR3 has 15 amino acids. CDR3 bases: TGCAGCGTTGAAGGGGCGAGTCGGAGCTCCTACGAGCAGTACTTC. This encodes CSVEGASRSSYEQYF.

This clone came up once. The V call is TRBV6-5, the J call TRBJ2-7; possibly TRBD1 or TRBD2 for D (5 bases each). This CDR3 has 15 residues. CDR1 MNHEY and CDR2 SVGAGI come from the germline V gene. Trimming cost V 2 bases and J 0 bases, with 11 bases left between them. CDR3 sequence (DNA): TGTGCCAGCAGTTACCTGGGGGTAAACTCCTACGAGCAGTACTTC. Amino acids: CASSYLGVNSYEQYF.